The 15 T cell receptor beta chains given below trace back to one sample, sequenced in a study of CD8+ T cells in alopecia areata. Sequencing relied on a cDNA template that was reverse transcribed from extracted RNA. TCRdb keeps only in-frame clones here, not all; method: immunoSEQ multiplex PCR. Of about 160,000 clones in the sample, about 71% are singletons; the top ten hold approximately 0.91%. The treatment is: oral pan-JAK inhibitor, 5-10 mg twice daily. Sequencing was performed on CD4+ T cells sorted from blood, taken at week 4, from a patient treated with tofacitinib. These receptors came from a human donor with alopecia areata.

The chain has TRBV9 and TRBJ1-3; 7 bases agree with TRBD1. The V and J ends lost 4 bases and 1 base, in that order; junction bases with no gene match: 8. Germline CDR1 SGDLS, CDR2 YYNGEE. This CDR3 contains 16 residues. In DNA, the CDR3 is TGTGCCAGCAGCATATGGGACAGTGAGTCTGGAAACACCATATATTTT. Protein: CASSIWDSESGNTIYF.

The table lists this clone with a count of one. This chain joins TRBV30 and TRBJ2-3; 8 nucleotides align to TRBD2. Germline assignment: CDR1 GTSNPN and CDR2 SVGIG (reference sequence). The CDR3 loop spans 12 amino acids. Germline trimming cut 3 bases from V and 5 bases from J; bases unmatched to any gene: 1. CDR3 residues: CAWSAGGDTQYF. CDR3 nucleotides: TGTGCCTGGAGCGCGGGGGGAGATACGCAGTATTTT.

This chain joins TRBV5-5 and TRBJ1-3, with D perhaps TRBD1 (5 bases). The CDR3 consists of 17 residues. Trimming took 2 bases from V and 0 from J, leaving 15 bases between them. The germline gives CDR1 SGHKS, CDR2 YYEKEE (reference sequence). Here the CDR3 DNA reads TGTGCCAGCAGCTTAACACTCCAGGGACTCTCTGGAAACACCATATATTTT. This translates into CASSLTLQGLSGNTIYF.

This sequence joins TRBV30 and TRBJ1-5; D gene unclear. CDR1 and CDR2 (germline): GTSNPN, SVGIG (reference sequence). This CDR3 is built from 12 residues. V gave up 4 bases and J gave up 5 bases, with 9 bases separating them. Here the CDR3 reads CAWNRGDQPQHF. DNA for the CDR3: TGTGCCTGGAACCGCGGGGATCAGCCCCAGCATTTT.

The chain joins TRBV7-9 to TRBJ2-1; 9 bases are shared with TRBD1. Germline-derived CDR1 and CDR2 are SEHNR and FQNEAQ (reference sequence). After removal of 5 bases from V and 5 bases from J, the junction contained 7 bases not matched to a gene. This CDR3 is 15 amino acids long. The CDR3 region is CASSGPGQGDNEQFF. The CDR3 DNA reads as TGTGCCAGCAGCGGGCCGGGACAGGGAGACAATGAGCAGTTCTTC. Based on the CDR3 plus reference TRBV7-9 and TRBJ2-1, the full variable domain is DTGVSQNPRHKITKRGQNVTFRCDPISEHNRLYWYRQTLGQGPEFLTYFQNEAQLEKSRLLSDRFSAERPKGSFSTLEIQRTEQGDSAMYLCASSGPGQGDNEQFFGPGTRLTVL.

The rearrangement links TRBV27 to TRBJ2-7, with 11 bases aligning to TRBD1. The length of the CDR3 is 15 residues. V gave up 6 bases and J gave up 1 base; unmatched junction bases: 5. Germline V gene lookup returns CDR1 MNHEY and CDR2 SMNVEV (reference sequence). CDR3 in amino acids: CASSMDRGLSYEQYF. In DNA, the CDR3 is TGTGCCAGCAGCATGGACAGGGGGCTATCCTACGAGCAGTACTTC.

Turning to this clone: Germline and junction disagree at one end, which may indicate a read error. The chain uses TRBV2 and TRBJ1-6; D ambiguous. Germline CDR1 SNHLY, CDR2 FYNNEI. This CDR3 contains 12 residues. The DNA of the CDR3 is TGTGCCAGCAGGGAAGATAATTCACCCCTCCACTTT. Translation gives CASREDNSPLHF. Drawing the rest from reference TRBV2 and TRBJ1-6, the complete variable domain is EPEVTQTPSHQVTQMGQEVILRCVPISNHLYFYWYRQILGQKVEFLVSFYNNEISEKSEIFDDQFSVERPDGSNFTLKIRSTKLEDSAMYFCASREDNSPLHFGNGTRLTVT.

This chain links TRBV25-1 with TRBJ2-4; the D is unclear. Germline V CDR1 and CDR2: MGHDK, SYGVNS. Between the trimmed V and J ends, which lost 2 bases and 1 base, there was a span of 9 bases. This CDR3 contains 15 residues. CDR3 amino acids: CASSEGSWAKNIQYF. The CDR3 DNA sequence: TGTGCCAGCAGTGAAGGAAGTTGGGCCAAAAACATTCAGTACTTC.

The chain couples TRBV9 to TRBJ1-1; 7 bases are a match to TRBD1. Germline values: CDR1 SGDLS, CDR2 YYNGEE. J was trimmed by 7 bases and V by 4 bases; bases with no gene match: 10. The CDR3 has 14 amino acids. The CDR3 DNA follows: TGTGCCAGCAGCAAGTACAGGGGAACAGGTGAAGCTTTCTTT. This codes for CASSKYRGTGEAFF. Combining the CDR3 with reference TRBV9 and TRBJ1-1 gives the whole variable domain DSGVTQTPKHLITATGQRVTLRCSPRSGDLSVYWYQQSLDQGLQFLIQYYNGEERAKGNILERFSAQQFPDLHSELNLSSLELGDSALYFCASSKYRGTGEAFFGQGTRLTVV.

This clone was observed a handful of times. The V gene is TRBV7-2, the J gene TRBJ1-6; 9 positions agree with TRBD1. Germline CDR1 reads SGHTA; CDR2 reads FQGNSA. Trimming took 5 bases from V and 10 from J; bases not matched to a gene: 9. This CDR3 comprises 15 residues. DNA for the CDR3: TGTGCCAGCAGCCTTTGGGGACAGGGCCAATCACCCCTCCACTTT. This codes for CASSLWGQGQSPLHF. Together with reference TRBV7-2 and TRBJ1-6, the CDR3 gives the full variable domain: GAGVSQSPSNKVTEKGKDVELRCDPISGHTALYWYRQSLGQGLEFLIYFQGNSAPDKSGLPSDRFSAERTGGSVSTLTIQRTQQEDSAVYLCASSLWGQGQSPLHFGNGTRLTVT.

The rearrangement uses TRBV30 and TRBJ1-1; D not certain. The CDR3 runs 11 residues. V was pared by 0 bases and J by 7 bases, with 6 bases between. Germline V gives CDR1 GTSNPN, CDR2 SVGIG (reference sequence). CDR3 in amino acids: CAWSVHGEAFF. As DNA, the CDR3 is TGTGCCTGGAGTGTACACGGTGAAGCTTTCTTT.

This clone was picked up one time. The chain links TRBV30 to TRBJ2-7; no firm D call. V was pared by 3 bases and J by 6 bases, with 9 bases between. The CDR3 sequence is 11 residues long. CDR1 and CDR2 from the germline V gene are GTSNPN and SVGIG (reference sequence). The CDR3 loop is CAWSDLGEQYF. DNA for the CDR3: TGTGCCTGGAGCGATCTTGGCGAGCAGTACTTC.

This chain joins TRBV30 and TRBJ2-3; maybe TRBD2 (5 bases). The CDR3 extends over 13 amino acids. Trimming removed 1 base from V and 6 bases from J, with 11 bases in between. Germline V gene data show CDR1 as GTSNPN and CDR2 as SVGIG (reference sequence). CDR3 nucleotide sequence: TGTGCCTGGAGTGCCGACTCGGGGGATACGCAGTATTTT. Translation: CAWSADSGDTQYF.

This clone was picked up a small number of times. This chain uses TRBV11-3 with TRBJ2-3; the D call may be TRBD1 or TRBD2 (5 bases each). The CDR3 extends over 13 amino acids. Germline V gives CDR1 SGHNT, CDR2 YENEEA. V lost 5 bases, J lost 4 bases, and 10 bases lay in between. The CDR3 sequence is CASSILGADTQYF. The CDR3, as DNA: TGTGCCAGCAGCATCCTGGGGGCAGATACGCAGTATTTT. Combining the CDR3 with reference TRBV11-3 and TRBJ2-3 gives the whole variable domain EAGVVQSPRYKIIEKKQPVAFWCNPISGHNTLYWYLQNLGQGPELLIRYENEEAVDDSQLPKDRFSAERLKGVDSTLKIQPAELGDSAVYLCASSILGADTQYFGPGTRLTVL.

V and J are TRBV10-3 and TRBJ1-2; weak D call: TRBD1 (5 bases). Germline V gene data show CDR1 as ENHRY and CDR2 as SYGVKD. This CDR3 region has 14 residues. Trimming stripped 3 bases from V and 4 bases from J, with 12 bases between. Here the CDR3 reads CAISDEGLIYGYTF. The DNA for the CDR3 is TGTGCCATCAGTGACGAGGGGTTGATCTATGGCTACACCTTC.